The T cell receptor (beta chain) described here comes from a study of blood T cells in healthy people across ages. The sample holds a few counts of this clonotype. Its antigen is as yet unknown. Germline values: CDR1 SQVTM, CDR2 ANQGSEA. There are 18 residues in the CDR3. Trimming removed 3 bases from V and 4 bases from J; junction bases left unmatched: 17. Regarding the study as a whole: The donors' CMV status was not determined, possibly confounding changes in expanded clonotypes.

Through a sample-barcoded 5' primer and a J-beta primer mix, a second PCR was run for about 6 to 12 cycles. TCRdb re-derived calls from the 5' RACE reads in MiXCR, one entry per CDR3 protein. The sample includes 1.5 million to 2 million distinct CDR3 sequences, roughly 49% of them seen just once. The sequence derives from a woman aged 40-49 years in good health. The specimen was blood. The gene calls are TRBV29-1 and TRBJ2-1; 8 bases are shared with TRBD1. The CDR3 loop is CSVEPDPVDRGRYNEQFF. In DNA, the CDR3 is TGCAGCGTTGAGCCCGATCCGGTAGACAGGGGAAGGTACAATGAGCAGTTCTTC.